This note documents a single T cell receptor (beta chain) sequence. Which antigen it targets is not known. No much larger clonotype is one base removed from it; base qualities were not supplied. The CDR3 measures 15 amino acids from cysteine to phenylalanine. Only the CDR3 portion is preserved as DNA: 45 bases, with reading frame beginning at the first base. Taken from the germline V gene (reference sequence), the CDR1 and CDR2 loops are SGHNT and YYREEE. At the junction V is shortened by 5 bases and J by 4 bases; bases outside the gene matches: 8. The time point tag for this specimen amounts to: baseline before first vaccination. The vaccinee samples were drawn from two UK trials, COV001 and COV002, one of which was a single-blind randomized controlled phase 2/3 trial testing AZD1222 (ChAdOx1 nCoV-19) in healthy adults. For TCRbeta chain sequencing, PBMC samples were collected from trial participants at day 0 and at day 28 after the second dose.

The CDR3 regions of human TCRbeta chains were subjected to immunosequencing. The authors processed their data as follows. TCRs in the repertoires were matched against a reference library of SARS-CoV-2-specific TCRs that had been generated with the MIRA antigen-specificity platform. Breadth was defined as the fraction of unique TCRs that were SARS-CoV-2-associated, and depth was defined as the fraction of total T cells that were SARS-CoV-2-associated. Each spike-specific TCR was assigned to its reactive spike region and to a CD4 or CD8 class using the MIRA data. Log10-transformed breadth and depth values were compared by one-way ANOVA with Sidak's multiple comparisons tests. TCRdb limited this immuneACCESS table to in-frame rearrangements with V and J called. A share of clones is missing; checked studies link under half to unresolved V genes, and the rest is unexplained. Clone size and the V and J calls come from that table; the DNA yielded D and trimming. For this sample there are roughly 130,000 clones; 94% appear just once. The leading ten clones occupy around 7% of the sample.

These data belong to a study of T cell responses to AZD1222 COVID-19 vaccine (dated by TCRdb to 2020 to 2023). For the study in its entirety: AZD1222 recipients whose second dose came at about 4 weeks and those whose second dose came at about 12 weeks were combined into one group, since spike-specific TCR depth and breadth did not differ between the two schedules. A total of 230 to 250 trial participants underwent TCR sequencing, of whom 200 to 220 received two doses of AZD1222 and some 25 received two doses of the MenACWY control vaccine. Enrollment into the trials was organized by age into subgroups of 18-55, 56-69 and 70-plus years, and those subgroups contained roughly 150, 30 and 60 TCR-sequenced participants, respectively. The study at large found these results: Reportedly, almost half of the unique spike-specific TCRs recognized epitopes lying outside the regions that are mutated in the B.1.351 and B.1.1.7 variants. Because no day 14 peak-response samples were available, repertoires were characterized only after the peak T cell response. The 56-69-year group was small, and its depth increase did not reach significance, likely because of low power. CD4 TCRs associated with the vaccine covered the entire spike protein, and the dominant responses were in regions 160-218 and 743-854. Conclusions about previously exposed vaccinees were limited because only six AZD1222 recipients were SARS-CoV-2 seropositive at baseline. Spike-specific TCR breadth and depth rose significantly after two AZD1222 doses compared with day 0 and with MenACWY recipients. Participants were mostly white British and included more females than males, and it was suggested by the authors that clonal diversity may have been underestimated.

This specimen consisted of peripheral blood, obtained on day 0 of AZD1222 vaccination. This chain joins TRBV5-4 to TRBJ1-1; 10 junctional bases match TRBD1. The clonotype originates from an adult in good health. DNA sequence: TGTGCCAGCAGGGTAGACAGGGGGCGATTCACTGAAGCTTTCTTT. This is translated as CASRVDRGRFTEAFF.